This T cell receptor (beta chain) was identified during a study of CD8 T cell repertoires and HIV-1 epitope variants. Study-level information: T cells were stimulated with Twenty-five Gag and Nef peptides separately. A roughly 10-day culture received IL-2, IL-7 and IL-15 on days 3 and 7.

Sequencing was performed with immunoSEQ multiplex PCR; in TCRdb, only in-frame clones are kept and a portion is missing. The sample includes some 100,000 clones, roughly 81% of them seen just once. Per germline, CDR1 SNHLY and CDR2 FYNNEI. The CDR3 contains 17 residues. V shed 3 bases, J shed 1 base, and the junction held 11 bases outside the gene matches. The rearrangement links TRBV2 to TRBJ1-2; 7 bases are a match to TRBD1. The origin of this receptor is a male donor with HIV. Material: uncultured baseline CD8+ T cells from peripheral blood mononuclear cells (PBMCs). The CDR3 DNA follows: TGTGCCAGCAGTGATCTCCCCCGGGACAGCCTTAACTATGGCTACACCTTC. It yields the protein CASSDLPRDSLNYGYTF.